The next 22 T cell receptor beta chains were all read from a single sample in a study of blood T cell repertoires in COVID-19. Here immunoSEQ multiplex PCR was the method, and the copy in TCRdb shows in-frame clones only, minus some. The repertoire holds under 300,000 clones, with 70% to 90% as singletons. The sample consisted of PBMCs or T cells enriched from blood (not recorded which). These receptors were taken from a woman aged 35 to 49 with acute COVID-19.

V is TRBV12-3 or TRBV12-4 and J is TRBJ1-6; 8 positions agree with TRBD1. The CDR3 length is 13 residues. V was pared by 6 bases and J by 7 bases, with 2 bases of the junction left unmatched. CDR3 nucleotide sequence: TGTGCCAGCAGAGGACAGGGCAATTCACCCCTCCACTTT. Protein: CASRGQGNSPLHF.

V and J are TRBV4-2 and TRBJ1-2; D call uncertain. The CDR3 covers 14 residues. From germline, CDR1 is LGHNA and CDR2 YNFKEQ. Trimming left V 4 bases short and J 7 bases short, with 16 bases between. The chain's CDR3 is CASSLDVGVRGYTF. For the CDR3, the DNA is TGTGCCAGCAGCCTGGATGTCGGGGTCCGTGGCTACACCTTC.

Here the CDR3 DNA reads TGTGCCAGCAGCCATGGACAGGGGGCAGTTGAAAAACTGTTTTTT. This translates into CASSHGQGAVEKLFF. V is TRBV3-1 (or the pseudogene TRBV3-2) and J is TRBJ1-4, with 11 nucleotides matching TRBD1. Germline V gives CDR1 LGHDT, CDR2 YNNKEL (reference sequence). V lost 3 bases and J lost 7; bases outside the gene matches: 4. This CDR3 comprises 15 residues.

This clone appeared once. V usage is TRBV5-6 and J usage is TRBJ1-1; a weak D match, TRBD1 (5 bases). Germline CDR1 SGHDT, CDR2 YYEEEE. The CDR3 loop spans 19 amino acids. The ends were cut back, 0 bases at V and 0 bases at J, with 21 bases in the middle. The CDR3 sequence: CASSLGAGTRHSMNTEAFF. CDR3 coding DNA: TGTGCCAGCAGCTTGGGTGCGGGGACGCGACACAGCATGAACACTGAAGCTTTCTTT.

This sequence joins TRBV5-6 and TRBJ2-5; D may be TRBD1 (5 bases). With 1 base removed from V and 2 bases from J, the gap between germline ends came to 18 bases. CDR1 is SGHDT and CDR2 is YYEEEE in the germline V gene. The length of the CDR3 is 17 residues. The CDR3 sequence is CASSLRFLVRGQETQYF. The DNA of the CDR3 is TGTGCCAGCAGCTTGAGGTTCCTAGTTAGGGGACAAGAGACCCAGTACTTC. Supplemented by reference TRBV5-6 and TRBJ2-5, the full variable domain reads DAGVTQSPTHLIKTRGQQVTLRCSPKSGHDTVSWYQQALGQGPQFIFQYYEEEERQRGNFPDRFSGHQFPNYSSELNVNALLLGDSALYLCASSLRFLVRGQETQYFGPGTRLLVL.

This chain joins TRBV2 and TRBJ2-7; 7 bases map to TRBD2. Germline CDR1 and CDR2: SNHLY and FYNNEI. The V and J ends lost 4 bases and 3 bases, in that order; junction bases with no gene match: 18. CDR3 length: 18 residues. The CDR3 DNA follows: TGTGCCAGCAGTGGGGGAGGGTATAACATCGGGGGAAGCTACGAGCAGTACTTC. Translated: CASSGGGYNIGGSYEQYF.

The chain couples TRBV2 to TRBJ2-3; TRBD2 might be the D (5 bases). This CDR3 comprises 13 residues. The germline gives CDR1 SNHLY, CDR2 FYNNEI. The V end was cut by 4 bases, the J end by 4 bases, with 9 bases between. CDR3: CASSVASPDTQYF. For the CDR3, the DNA is TGTGCCAGCAGTGTAGCGAGCCCAGATACGCAGTATTTT.

V gene TRBV4-3 combines with J gene TRBJ1-4; D unresolved. The V end lost 4 bases, the J end lost 8 bases, and 14 bases lay between the germline ends. The CDR3 sequence is 14 residues long. Per germline, CDR1 LGHNA and CDR2 YSLEER. The DNA of the CDR3 is TGCGCCAGCAGCCCGCAAGCCGGCAGGGAAAAACTGTTTTTT. Its translation is CASSPQAGREKLFF.

The chain combines TRBV7-2 with TRBJ1-2; 7 bases line up with TRBD1. Trimming removed 5 bases from V and 8 bases from J; junction bases left unmatched: 11. Germline loops: CDR1 SGHTA, CDR2 FQGNSA. This CDR3 is built from 14 residues. The CDR3 here is CASSPSTGVGGYTF. CDR3 nucleotide sequence: TGTGCCAGCAGCCCATCCACAGGGGTCGGCGGCTACACCTTC.

V usage is TRBV7-8 and J usage is TRBJ1-5; D possibly corresponds to TRBD1 (5 bases). Per germline, CDR1 SGHVS and CDR2 FQNEAQ. Deletions cut 3 bases from V and 2 bases from J, with 8 bases between. The CDR3 has 14 residues. The CDR3 spells CASSFSRGNQPQHF. CDR3 nucleotides: TGTGCCAGCAGCTTCAGCAGGGGCAATCAGCCCCAGCATTTT.

Regarding this clone: Other DNA sequences from this sample encode an identical CDR3 as well. This chain joins TRBV7-2 and TRBJ1-2; 7 nucleotides line up with TRBD1. The length of the CDR3 is 13 residues. The ends lost 3 bases at V and 3 bases at J; junction bases unmatched: 1. Germline CDR1 is SGHTA and CDR2 is FQGNSA. CDR3 sequence: CASSLGQHYGYTF. The CDR3 DNA reads as TGTGCCAGCAGCTTGGGACAGCACTATGGCTACACCTTC. Full variable domain (remainder filled in from reference TRBV7-2 and TRBJ1-2): GAGVSQSPSNKVTEKGKDVELRCDPISGHTALYWYRQSLGQGLEFLIYFQGNSAPDKSGLPSDRFSAERTGGSVSTLTIQRTQQEDSAVYLCASSLGQHYGYTFGSGTRLTVV.

The rearrangement uses TRBV6-1 and TRBJ2-4, with a weak D call TRBD1 (6 bases). The CDR3 is made up of 14 amino acids. Looked up from germline, CDR1 is MNHNS and CDR2 is SASEGT. Trimming shortened V by 1 base and J by 6 bases, and 10 bases separated the two germline ends. CDR3 nucleotide sequence: TGTGCCAGCAGTGAAGGTGGGACACTAAACATTCAGTACTTC. Residues: CASSEGGTLNIQYF.

The chain couples TRBV28 to TRBJ2-7; TRBD1 is a possible D gene (6 bases). V lost 6 bases and J lost 2, with 11 bases in between. Germline V gene sequence: CDR1 MDHEN, CDR2 SYDVKM. This CDR3 region has 13 residues. The CDR3 DNA is TGTGCCAGCAGCGGGACACCGACCTACGAGCAGTACGTC. It encodes CASSGTPTYEQYV.

The gene calls are TRBV28 and TRBJ1-2; 8 nucleotides match TRBD1. The CDR3 covers 14 residues. CDR1 is MDHEN, CDR2 SYDVKM, per germline. J gave up 8 bases and V 5 bases, and 10 bases lay outside the gene matches. CDR3: CASSTRTGWDGYTF. The CDR3 bases are TGTGCCAGCAGTACACGGACAGGGTGGGACGGCTACACCTTC.

The V gene is TRBV7-2, the J gene TRBJ1-2; 7 bases agree with TRBD1. The germline V gene encodes CDR1 SGHTA and CDR2 FQGNSA. This CDR3 contains 15 residues. V dropped 0 bases and J dropped 5; count of bases not matched to a gene: 6. The CDR3 coding sequence is TGTGCCAGCAGCTTAGCGCTCGGGACAGTTTATGGCTACACCTTC. This gives the protein CASSLALGTVYGYTF.

V is TRBV2 and J is TRBJ1-6; tentative D call: TRBD1 (5 bases). In germline, CDR1 is SNHLY, CDR2 FYNNEI. CDR3 length: 16 amino acids. V was trimmed by 0 bases and J by 7 bases, leaving 13 bases between them. CDR3 DNA sequence: TGTGCCAGCAGTGAAGCTCGGGCGCGGGGGAATTCACCCCTCCACTTT. Amino acid sequence: CASSEARARGNSPLHF.

The chain couples TRBV7-9 to TRBJ2-3; 9 nucleotides line up with TRBD2. The junction had 9 bases not matched to a gene; V was cut back by 5 bases and J by 6 bases. This CDR3 spans 15 amino acids. In germline, CDR1 is SEHNR, CDR2 FQNEAQ (reference sequence). CDR3 sequence (DNA): TGTGCCAGCAGCGCCGGACTAGCGTTCGGGGATACGCAGTATTTT. It specifies CASSAGLAFGDTQYF.

The chain carries TRBV7-9 and TRBJ1-4; a possible D gene is TRBD1 (6 bases). Trimming pared 5 bases from V and 8 bases from J, leaving 18 bases between. CDR1 is SEHNR, CDR2 FQNEAQ, per germline (reference sequence). The CDR3 is 15 residues long. This CDR3 reads CASSRQTGVGEKLFF. The CDR3 DNA reads as TGTGCCAGCAGCCGACAGACAGGAGTAGGGGAAAAACTGTTTTTT.

The V call is TRBV7-9, the J call TRBJ1-2; D gene unclear. V gave up 4 bases and J gave up 1 base, with 13 bases separating them. The CDR3 loop spans 15 amino acids. CDR1 and CDR2 from the germline V gene are SEHNR and FQNEAQ (reference sequence). CDR3 DNA: TGTGCCAGCAGCTCCCCACGAGGTCGTAACTATGGCTACACCTTC. Translation: CASSSPRGRNYGYTF.

The chain has TRBV2 and TRBJ2-2, with D possibly being TRBD1 (6 bases). The CDR3 totals 14 residues. Germline values: CDR1 SNHLY, CDR2 FYNNEI. Between the trimmed V and J ends, which lost 6 bases and 5 bases, there was a span of 13 bases. In DNA form, the CDR3 reads TGTGCCAGCAGAGAAACAGGGAAGACCGGGGAGCTGTTTTTT. Translating gives CASRETGKTGELFF.

This chain connects TRBV5-1 to TRBJ1-3; D is possibly TRBD1 (5 bases). The CDR3 is 16 residues long. Germline CDR1 and CDR2: SGHRS and YFSETQ. V was shortened by 4 bases and J by 0 bases, with 14 bases between the two germline ends. The CDR3 DNA follows: TGCGCCAGCAGCGCAAGGTCAGGGTACTCTGGAAACACCATATATTTT. Translation gives CASSARSGYSGNTIYF.

This chain connects TRBV7-2 to TRBJ1-5; D may be TRBD1 (5 bases). The length of the CDR3 is 14 residues. Trimming removed 6 bases at V and 2 bases at J, with 11 bases between. Looked up from germline, CDR1 is SGHTA and CDR2 is FQGNSA. CDR3 residues: CASRARGGNQPQHF. Here the CDR3 DNA reads TGTGCCAGCAGGGCCCGGGGGGGCAATCAGCCCCAGCATTTT.